The present T cell receptor beta chain was sequenced within a study of T cells in Graves' hyperthyroidism and ophthalmopathy. Study background: Peripheral blood was collected at initial diagnosis, before any treatment.

The CDR3 is 16 amino acids. Germline V CDR1 and CDR2: SGHRS, YFSETQ. Between the trimmed V and J ends, which lost 2 bases and 4 bases, there was a span of 18 bases. TCR beta CDR3 regions were amplified from RNA transcripts. HTBI primers drove first-round RT-PCR of the TCR CDR3. MiXCR, run by TCRdb on the multiplex PCR reads, gives a single entry per CDR3 protein. The table lists around 450,000 distinct CDR3 sequences, roughly 15% of them singletons, with 5.3% in the top ten. V gene TRBV5-1 combines with J gene TRBJ1-1, with D unresolved. The sequencing sample was made of blood. The origin of this receptor is a woman younger than 35 with Graves' hyperthyroidism. CDR3 bases: TGCGCCAGCAGCTTCGACGAACTCCGGAACGCCACTGAAGCTTTCTTT. Translating gives CASSFDELRNATEAFF.